One sample yielded the 25 T cell receptor beta chains listed below, sequenced in a study of shared clonotypes between healthy human individuals. Profiling relied on immunoSEQ multiplex PCR, and the TCRdb table lists in-frame clones only, not all of them. The table lists a few million clones, approximately 93% of them singletons. Sequencing input: naive CD4+ T cells from PBMCs. Subset in this sample: CD45RA+ positively selected. The origin of the receptors is a man aged 18-30 years in good health. Some clones in this sample may be carry-over from other donors' samples.

The genes are TRBV11-2 and TRBJ2-7; TRBD2 agrees at 9 bases. Germline V gene data show CDR1 as SGHAT and CDR2 as FQNNGV. Losses at the gene ends were 2 bases for V and 3 bases for J; bases not matched to a gene: 5. The CDR3 extends over 15 amino acids. The CDR3 DNA is TGTGCCAGCAGCTTACCGGGACTAGCTTACTACGAGCAGTACTTC. It specifies CASSLPGLAYYEQYF. The full variable domain, with the rest looked up from reference TRBV11-2 and TRBJ2-7, is EAGVAQSPRYKIIEKRQSVAFWCNPISGHATLYWYQQILGQGPKLLIQFQNNGVVDDSQLPKDRFSAERLKGVDSTLKIQPAKLEDSAVYLCASSLPGLAYYEQYFGPGTRLTVT.

The J gene is TRBJ1-5, the V gene TRBV28; tentatively, D is TRBD1 (5 bases). V was cut by 5 bases and J by 4 bases, with 12 bases left in between. The CDR3 sequence is 14 residues long. CDR1 and CDR2 from the germline V gene are MDHEN and SYDVKM. CDR3 DNA: TGTGCCAGCAGTCCCCACTGGGGGAATCAGCCCCAGCATTTT. It codes for CASSPHWGNQPQHF.

Comment on this clone: The same CDR3 is also encoded by other DNA sequences in this sample. This chain joins TRBV11-3 and TRBJ2-3; D is ambiguous. The CDR3 is 12 residues long. Looked up from germline, CDR1 is SGHNT and CDR2 is YENEEA. V dropped 0 bases and J dropped 5 bases, with 3 bases sitting between them. DNA for the CDR3: TGTGCCAGCAGCTTAGAAAGAGATACGCAGTATTTT. Amino acid sequence: CASSLERDTQYF.

The chain carries TRBV28 and TRBJ2-2, with a possible D match to TRBD2 (6 bases). CDR3 length: 15 amino acids. With 6 bases removed from V and 2 bases from J, the gap between germline ends came to 13 bases. CDR1 is MDHEN and CDR2 is SYDVKM in the germline V gene. DNA for the CDR3: TGTGCCAGCAGCCAATCCGGGGGTAACACCGGGGAGCTGTTTTTT. It yields the protein CASSQSGGNTGELFF.

This rearrangement joins TRBV5-6 to TRBJ2-1; 10 nucleotides match TRBD1. J lost 7 bases, V lost 4 bases, and 5 bases had no gene match. CDR3 length: 14 amino acids. Germline V gene lookup returns CDR1 SGHDT and CDR2 YYEEEE. In DNA, the CDR3 is TGTGCCAGCAGCCGGGACAGGGGTGGTAATGAGCAGTTCTTC. Translating it yields CASSRDRGGNEQFF.

The gene calls are TRBV6-5 and TRBJ1-5; weak D call: TRBD1 (6 bases). CDR3 size: 14 residues. The germline CDR1 and CDR2 sequences are MNHEY and SVGAGI. V gave up 4 bases and J gave up 8 bases, with 15 bases separating them. In nucleotides, the CDR3 is TGTGCCAGCAGTTCGACAGGTCTTGGAGAGCCCCAGCATTTT. Protein: CASSSTGLGEPQHF.

This chain uses TRBV5-4 with TRBJ1-4; 7 bases agree with TRBD1. The CDR3 spans 15 residues. J was trimmed by 8 bases and V by 4 bases; bases with no gene match: 11. Germline assignment: CDR1 SGHNT and CDR2 YYREEE (reference sequence). CDR3: CASSPGGGIGEKLFF. CDR3 coding DNA: TGTGCCAGCAGCCCAGGGGGGGGGATTGGAGAAAAACTGTTTTTT. Full variable domain (missing parts from reference TRBV5-4 and TRBJ1-4): ETGVTQSPTHLIKTRGQQVTLRCSSQSGHNTVSWYQQALGQGPQFIFQYYREEENGRGNFPPRFSGLQFPNYSSELNVNALELDDSALYLCASSPGGGIGEKLFFGSGTQLSVL.

The J gene is TRBJ1-6, the V gene TRBV7-2, with D uncertain. CDR3 length: 11 residues. Trimming shortened V by 1 base and J by 15 bases, and 7 bases separated the two germline ends. Germline CDR1 SGHTA, CDR2 FQGNSA. The CDR3 nucleotides are TGTGCCAGCAGCTTAGGCCCGGTCCTCCACTTT. Its protein is CASSLGPVLHF.

The chain employs TRBV27 and TRBJ1-1; no definite D call. V dropped 5 bases and J dropped 8 bases, with 12 bases sitting between them. Germline assignment: CDR1 MNHEY and CDR2 SMNVEV (reference sequence). The CDR3 totals 12 residues. CDR3 sequence reads: CASSPQTGEAFF. The CDR3 DNA follows: TGTGCCAGCAGTCCTCAGACCGGAGAAGCTTTCTTT.

The gene calls are TRBV28 and TRBJ2-5; 9 bases map to TRBD1. Per the germline V gene, CDR1 is MDHEN and CDR2 is SYDVKM. V dropped 5 bases and J dropped 4; count of bases not matched to a gene: 8. CDR3 length: 15 amino acids. For the CDR3, the DNA is TGTGCCAGCAGTCCCCCCTTGGGACAGGGAGAGACCCAGTACTTC. The encoded protein is CASSPPLGQGETQYF.

CDR3 loop: CASSPPSGGSVNEQFF. CDR3 coding DNA: TGCGCCAGCAGCCCCCCTTCGGGCGGGTCGGTCAATGAGCAGTTCTTC. The V and J genes are TRBV5-1 and TRBJ2-1; TRBD2 might be the D (5 bases). The CDR3 runs to 16 residues. Trimming took off 4 bases at V and 6 bases at J, with 20 bases between the two ends. Germline V lookup: CDR1 SGHRS, CDR2 YFSETQ.

The V call is TRBV5-1, the J call TRBJ2-1; D is possibly TRBD2 (7 bases). The V and J ends lost 4 bases and 2 bases respectively, with 16 bases between them. Germline V CDR1 and CDR2: SGHRS, YFSETQ. The length of the CDR3 is 16 residues. The chain's CDR3 is CASSPEGGRTYNEQFF. The CDR3 DNA follows: TGCGCCAGCAGCCCGGAGGGGGGGCGGACCTACAATGAGCAGTTCTTC.

The chain employs TRBV18 and TRBJ2-5; D is perhaps TRBD1 (5 bases). V dropped 2 bases and J dropped 3 bases, with 10 bases sitting between them. This CDR3 comprises 14 residues. Per germline, CDR1 KGHSH and CDR2 LQKENI. CDR3 DNA sequence: TGTGCCAGCTCACCAGCCCAGGGAAAAGAGACCCAGTACTTC. Protein sequence: CASSPAQGKETQYF.

The CDR3 region is CAWSTDHVVSEQYF. The CDR3, as DNA: TGTGCCTGGAGTACAGACCACGTCGTCTCCGAGCAGTACTTC. V gene TRBV30 combines with J gene TRBJ2-7, with D unclear. Germline V gene lookup returns CDR1 GTSNPN and CDR2 SVGIG (reference sequence). Trimming removed 2 bases from V and 6 bases from J, with 17 bases in between. The CDR3 is 14 residues long.

The chain combines TRBV6-1 with TRBJ2-1; 7 positions agree with TRBD1. CDR1 is MNHNS and CDR2 is SASEGT in the germline V gene. Germline trimming cut 7 bases from V and 9 bases from J; bases unmatched to any gene: 12. This CDR3 spans 14 amino acids. The CDR3 DNA sequence: TGTGCCAGCAATGACAGGGAAGGTTTGGGTGAGCAGTTCTTC. Translated, it gives CASNDREGLGEQFF.

The chain combines TRBV7-9 with TRBJ1-2, with D uncertain. Trimming cost V 4 bases and J 4 bases, with 19 bases left between them. CDR1 and CDR2 from the germline V gene are SEHNR and FQNEAQ (reference sequence). The length of the CDR3 is 16 residues. CDR3 bases: TGTGCCAGCAGCTCGAGCGGTTCGGACGGCATCTATGGCTACACCTTC. This encodes CASSSSGSDGIYGYTF.

This sequence joins TRBV7-9 and TRBJ2-2, with 7 bases fitting TRBD1. J lost 0 bases, V lost 3 bases, and 7 bases had no gene match. Germline V gene lookup returns CDR1 SEHNR and CDR2 FQNEAQ (reference sequence). The CDR3 has 17 amino acids. The chain's CDR3 is CASSLAGTAANTGELFF. CDR3 coding DNA: TGTGCCAGCAGCTTGGCCGGGACAGCAGCGAACACCGGGGAGCTGTTTTTT. Full variable domain (remainder filled in from reference TRBV7-9 and TRBJ2-2): DTGVSQNPRHKITKRGQNVTFRCDPISEHNRLYWYRQTLGQGPEFLTYFQNEAQLEKSRLLSDRFSAERPKGSFSTLEIQRTEQGDSAMYLCASSLAGTAANTGELFFGEGSRLTVL.

The CDR3 loop reads CASSKEEGSSYEQYF. CDR3 bases: TGTGCCAGCAGCAAGGAGGAGGGGAGCTCCTACGAGCAGTACTTC. The gene calls are TRBV11-2 and TRBJ2-7, with TRBD2 as a possible D gene (6 bases). V shed 5 bases and J shed 0 bases, with 14 bases lying between them. The CDR3 contains 15 residues. The V gene's germline CDR1 is SGHAT and CDR2 FQNNGV.

This clone came up a few times. The J gene is TRBJ1-2, the V gene TRBV5-1, with unresolved D. The germline V and J ends were trimmed by 1 base and 8 bases, with 6 bases remaining between them. The CDR3 spans 11 residues. Germline CDR1 SGHRS, CDR2 YFSETQ. The CDR3 region has the DNA TGCGCCAGCAGCTTGAATGGGGGCTACACCTTC. Translating it yields CASSLNGGYTF.

V is TRBV6-5 and J is TRBJ2-7; D gene ambiguous. Trimming pared 0 bases from V and 2 bases from J, leaving 14 bases between. This CDR3 is 16 amino acids long. From germline, CDR1 is MNHEY and CDR2 SVGAGI. The DNA for the CDR3 is TGTGCCAGCAGTTACTCCTCAGCCACGCCGACCTACGAGCAGTACTTC. Amino acid sequence: CASSYSSATPTYEQYF.

The CDR3 DNA reads TGCGCCAGCAGCACGATGACAGGGTTCACTAGCGAGCAGTACTTC. This sequence encodes CASSTMTGFTSEQYF. This chain joins TRBV5-1 and TRBJ2-7, with 7 nucleotides matching TRBD1. V shed 4 bases and J 6 bases; nucleotides not matched to a gene: 13. Per the germline V gene, CDR1 is SGHRS and CDR2 is YFSETQ. CDR3 length: 15 residues.

The chain links TRBV7-3 to TRBJ2-1; no reliable D call. This CDR3 spans 15 amino acids. Germline V gives CDR1 SGHTA, CDR2 FQGTGA. Trimming cost V 5 bases and J 6 bases, with 17 bases left between them. The CDR3 here is CASSPAGPISNEQFF. CDR3 nucleotides: TGTGCCAGCAGCCCCGCAGGACCAATTAGCAATGAGCAGTTCTTC.

This sequence joins TRBV14 and TRBJ1-5, with D unresolved. The length of the CDR3 is 13 residues. Between the trimmed V and J ends, which lost 0 bases and 9 bases, there was a span of 9 bases. Germline loops: CDR1 SGHDN, CDR2 FVKESK. The CDR3 protein is CASSQDQDRPQHF. The DNA of the CDR3 is TGTGCCAGCAGCCAAGATCAAGATAGGCCCCAGCATTTT.

The chain links TRBV28 to TRBJ2-1; TRBD1 matches 11 bases. The CDR3 consists of 14 residues. CDR1 and CDR2 (germline): MDHEN, SYDVKM. With V trimmed by 4 bases and J by 9 bases, 5 bases remained unmatched. For the CDR3, the DNA is TGTGCCAGCAGTTCCGGACAGGGGGCGGGTGAGCAGTTCTTC. Encoded protein: CASSSGQGAGEQFF.

The genes are TRBV11-1 and TRBJ2-5, with 9 bases aligning to TRBD1. Matching the DNA end better, TRBJ2-7 makes the J call doubtful. CDR1 is SGHAT and CDR2 is FQDESV in the germline V gene (reference sequence). This CDR3 comprises 14 residues. DNA of the CDR3: TGTGCCAGCAGCTTCGGGACAGGGTTCTACGAGCAGTACTTC. Its protein product is CASSFGTGFYEQYF.